This T cell receptor beta chain was sequenced for a study of OX40 agonist ivuxolimab in advanced cancers. As for the study in general: A male proportion of about 84% was recorded, with mean age around 64 years and range about 20 to 90.

Findings and caveats of the study: On average, CD8+ T cells had more expanded clones than CD4+. Low normalized T-cell clonal expansion was additionally recorded for some nonresponders.

Using immunoSEQ multiplex PCR, the repertoire was profiled, and TCRdb retains in-frame clones only, with some absent. The table has tens of thousands of clones, roughly 92% seen once; the top ten hold roughly 4.9%. The V segment lost 4 bases and the J segment 4 bases; nucleotides outside the gene matches: 4. CDR3 size: 13 residues. CDR1 is SGDLS and CDR2 is YYNGEE in the germline V gene. Turning to this clone: The antigen is unknown.

The sample was CD4+ or CD8+ T cells sorted from blood, taken in a trial of the OX40 agonist ivuxolimab. V gene TRBV9 combines with J gene TRBJ2-5, with 7 bases identical to TRBD2. The TCR sequence derives from an adult with an advanced solid tumor such as melanoma, head and neck, liver or kidney cancer. CDR3 sequence: CASSRTSRETQYF. DNA of the CDR3: TGTGCCAGCAGCAGGACTAGTCGAGAGACCCAGTACTTC.